Listed here are 30 T cell receptor beta chains from one sample, sequenced in a study of tumor and adjacent non-tumor tissue in lung cancer. No cell sorting was done before RNA was extracted from the tissue. The library came from three nested PCR rounds adapted from ARM-PCR protocols. MiXCR, applied by TCRdb to the multiplex PCR reads, yields one record per CDR3 protein. The table lists approximately 75,000 distinct CDR3 sequences, around 74% of them singletons. Material: lung tumor tissue. These receptor sequences come from a woman in her forties or fifties with non-small cell lung cancer.

The V call is TRBV6-1, the J call TRBJ2-7; D is possibly TRBD1 or TRBD2 (6 bases each). The germline V gene has CDR1 MNHNS and CDR2 SASEGT. The CDR3 covers 15 residues. Trimming pared 6 bases from V and 3 bases from J, leaving 18 bases between. The CDR3 loop is CASREGPGEFYEQYF. The CDR3 DNA reads as TGTGCCAGCAGGGAGGGGCCAGGGGAGTTCTACGAGCAGTACTTC.

The chain links TRBV29-1 to TRBJ2-3; TRBD2 might be the D (5 bases). Germline V CDR1 and CDR2: SQVTM, ANQGSEA. The CDR3 consists of 13 residues. V was pared by 4 bases and J by 4 bases, with 12 bases between. This CDR3 is CSVARGIPDTQYF. The CDR3 DNA follows: TGCAGCGTTGCACGAGGGATTCCAGATACGCAGTATTTT.

Points on this clonotype: Because it lacks the conserved phenylalanine or tryptophan at the end, this CDR3 is likely a read error. The chain couples TRBV6-6 to TRBJ2-1; 14 bases are a match to TRBD2. This CDR3 has 18 residues. Germline V CDR1 and CDR2: MNHNY, SVGAGI (reference sequence). The junction had 5 bases not matched to a gene; V was cut back by 0 bases and J by 4 bases. The CDR3 DNA follows: TGTGCCAGCAGTTACTCAACGACTAGCGGGGGGGGATACAATGAGCAGTTCTTA. Its translation is CASSYSTTSGGGYNEQFL.

Points on this clonotype: This CDR3 fails to terminate in the conserved phenylalanine or tryptophan, so it likely reflects a read error. The rearrangement joins TRBV6-6 to TRBJ2-7, with 7 bases fitting TRBD1. The CDR3 is 14 residues long. Germline values: CDR1 MNHNY, CDR2 SVGAGI (reference sequence). In nucleotides, the CDR3 is TGTGCCAGCAGTTGGGCGCAGGGGGTTTACGAACAGTACTCC. It is translated as CASSWAQGVYEQYS.

Points on this clonotype: Germline and junction disagree at one end, which may indicate a read error. V usage is TRBV20-1 and J usage is TRBJ1-1; 9 positions agree with TRBD1. Germline CDR1 is DFQATT and CDR2 is SNEGSKA (reference sequence). CDR3 length: 14 amino acids. CDR3 residues: CNASWDRVNTEASF. DNA for the CDR3: TGCAATGCTAGTTGGGACAGGGTGAACACTGAAGCTTCCTTT.

Remarks on this clonotype: The conserved phenylalanine or tryptophan is not found at the CDR3 terminus, so this likely reflects a read error. The chain employs TRBV18 and TRBJ2-1; possible D gene TRBD2, 5 bases. Per the germline V gene, CDR1 is KGHSH and CDR2 is LQKENI. The CDR3 is 15 amino acids. CDR3 region: CVSSQERLSYNEQFL. The CDR3 DNA sequence: TGTGTCAGCTCACAAGAGCGGTTATCCTACAATGAGCAGTTCTTA.

Points on this clonotype: With a much larger clone just one base away, this may be a read error. V is TRBV24-1 and J is TRBJ2-5; D uncertain. The CDR3 runs 13 residues. V was pared by 5 bases and J by 2 bases, with 8 bases between. Germline CDR1 reads KGHDR; CDR2 reads SFDVKD. The CDR3 loop is CATSARRQETQYF. The CDR3 DNA reads TGTGCCACCAGTGCCCGCCGTCAAGAGACCCAGTACTTC.

Remarks on this clonotype: A read error is likely, as this CDR3 ends without the conserved phenylalanine or tryptophan. The chain joins TRBV11-3 to TRBJ2-7, with TRBD2 matching 9 bases. This CDR3 region has 16 residues. The germline V gene encodes CDR1 SGHNT and CDR2 YENEEA. The CDR3 reads CASNLDGTSRFYEQYL. CDR3 coding DNA: TGTGCCAGCAACTTAGATGGGACTAGCAGATTTTACGAGCAGTACTTA.

The chain has TRBV6-5 and TRBJ2-3; D is possibly TRBD1 or TRBD2 (6 bases each). The CDR3 runs 15 residues. Deletions cut 4 bases from V and 3 bases from J, with 14 bases between. The V gene's germline CDR1 is MNHEY and CDR2 SVGAGI. The CDR3 loop reads CASSLVEGDTDTQYF. CDR3 DNA sequence: TGTGCCAGCAGTTTAGTGGAGGGGGATACAGATACGCAGTATTTT.

Many counts were recorded for this clonotype. The chain has TRBV28 and TRBJ2-2; D gene uncertain. The V gene lost 6 bases and the J gene lost 7 bases, with 6 bases spanning the gap. CDR3 length: 11 amino acids. The germline V gene has CDR1 MDHEN and CDR2 SYDVKM. CDR3 DNA: TGTGCCAGCAGCACACTCGGGGAGCTGTTTTTT. Protein sequence: CASSTLGELFF.

The rearrangement joins TRBV5-6 to TRBJ2-1; D gene unclear. Germline lookup yields CDR1 SGHDT and CDR2 YYEEEE. This CDR3 spans 13 amino acids. The V end lost 3 bases, the J end lost 5 bases, and 9 bases lay between the germline ends. The CDR3 nucleotides read TGTGCCAGCAGCTCGACTTGGCACAATGAGCAGTTCTTC. Translation: CASSSTWHNEQFF.

As for this clonotype: A much more abundant neighbour one base away suggests this may be a read error. Here the CDR3 reads CASGMYRAGANVLTF. CDR3 bases: TGTGCCAGCGGAATGTACAGGGCTGGGGCCAACGTCCTGACTTTC. V and J are TRBV28 and TRBJ2-6, with D maybe TRBD1 (6 bases). The length of the CDR3 is 15 residues. CDR1 is MDHEN and CDR2 is SYDVKM in the germline V gene. V lost 8 bases, J lost 2 bases, and 13 bases lay in between. Complete variable domain (other parts from reference TRBV28 and TRBJ2-6): DVKVTQSSRYLVKRTGEKVFLECVQDMDHENMFWYRQDPGLGLRLIYFSYDVKMKEKGDIPEGYSVSREKKERFSLILESASTNQTSMYLCASGMYRAGANVLTFGAGSRLTVL.

The table lists this clonotype with a few counts. The chain employs TRBV7-2 and TRBJ1-2, with D perhaps matching TRBD1 (5 bases). The CDR3 is made up of 16 amino acids. V was shortened by 5 bases and J by 3 bases, with 19 bases between the two germline ends. Germline CDR1 and CDR2: SGHTA and FQGNSA. Written as DNA, the CDR3 is TGTGCCAGCAGCCCCCAAACGCAGGGTGTCGACTATGGCTACACCTTC. It is translated as CASSPQTQGVDYGYTF.

To note about this clonotype: The junction departs from germline at one end; a sequencing error may be responsible. This chain joins TRBV5-1 and TRBJ1-1; 7 nucleotides agree with TRBD1. CDR3 length equals 16 residues. Looked up from germline, CDR1 is SGHRS and CDR2 is YFSETQ. CDR3 nucleotides: TGCGCCAGTAGCTCAACAGGGGATGGGCTAGTGACTGAAGCTTTCTTT. It encodes CASSSTGDGLVTEAFF.

As to this clonotype: The CDR3 end shows no conserved phenylalanine or tryptophan, and so a read error is likely. The rearrangement links TRBV7-9 to TRBJ1-1; no reliable D call. The V end lost 8 bases, the J end lost 1 base, and 14 bases lay between the germline ends. CDR1 SEHNR and CDR2 FQNEAQ come from the germline V gene (reference sequence). The length of the CDR3 is 14 residues. The CDR3 DNA reads as TGTGCCAGCGGCTACTCCGTGAGGAACACTGAAGCTTTCTAT. It codes for CASGYSVRNTEAFY.

V gene TRBV29-1 combines with J gene TRBJ2-3, with a tentative D call TRBD1 (6 bases). CDR1 is SQVTM and CDR2 is ANQGSEA in the germline V gene. V lost 2 bases and J 3 bases, leaving 15 bases between the germline ends. The CDR3 is 15 amino acids. The DNA for the CDR3 is TGCAGCGTTGAACTTCGATCAAGGGGGACAGATACGCAGTATTTT. Translating it yields CSVELRSRGTDTQYF.

About this clonotype itself: The junction departs from germline at one end; a sequencing error may be responsible. The chain carries TRBV11-2 and TRBJ1-1; the D is unclear. The CDR3 consists of 14 residues. Germline CDR1 SGHAT, CDR2 FQNNGV. The CDR3, as DNA: TGTACCAGCAGCTTACTAATGCCGGGAACTGAAGCTTTCTTT. Its protein is CTSSLLMPGTEAFF.

The chain combines TRBV29-1 with TRBJ1-1, with D maybe TRBD1 (5 bases). Per the germline V gene, CDR1 is SQVTM and CDR2 is ANQGSEA. CDR3 size: 12 residues. Between the trimmed V and J ends, which lost 5 bases and 3 bases, there was a span of 10 bases. CDR3 in amino acids: CSVNKGHTEAFF. DNA of the CDR3: TGCAGCGTTAACAAGGGACACACTGAAGCTTTCTTT.

The table lists this clonotype with a count of one. Germline is not matched at one junction end, which may reflect a read error. CDR3 region: CARSSGVTGELFF. Here the CDR3 DNA reads TGTGCCAGGAGTTCAGGAGTTACGGGGGAGCTGTTTTTT. The rearrangement uses TRBV12-3 or TRBV12-4 and TRBJ2-2, with no clear D. CDR3 length: 13 residues.

Remarks on this clonotype: Mismatch with germline at one junction end may stem from a read error. This chain uses TRBV11-2 with TRBJ2-2; the D gene is possibly TRBD1 (6 bases). The CDR3 is 12 residues long. The germline gives CDR1 SGHAT, CDR2 FQNNGV. CDR3 DNA: TGTGCCAGCAGTCCTCTTGAGGGGGAGCTGCTTTTT. Amino acids: CASSPLEGELLF.

Worth noting for this clonotype: An end of the junction does not agree with germline; a read error may underlie this. V gene TRBV4-2 combines with J gene TRBJ2-7, with D perhaps being TRBD1 or TRBD2 (5 bases each). Germline loops: CDR1 LGHNA, CDR2 YNFKEQ. The CDR3 extends over 12 amino acids. The CDR3: CASMDKTYERYF. The CDR3 nucleotides read TGTGCCAGCATGGACAAGACCTACGAGCGGTATTTC.

This clonotype was seen just once. At one end, the junction sequence differs from germline, possibly due to a read error. This sequence joins TRBV10-3 and TRBJ2-1; a weak D match, TRBD1 (6 bases). CDR1 and CDR2 from the germline V gene are ENHRY and SYGVKD. The CDR3 sequence is 14 residues long. The CDR3 nucleotides read TGTGCCATCAGTGGACAGGTTCAAAACAAAGAGCAGTTCTTC. Translating gives CAISGQVQNKEQFF.

Concerning this clonotype itself: The germline gene is not matched at one end of the junction; a read error may be the cause. The rearrangement links TRBV6-5 to TRBJ2-3; no reliable D call. This CDR3 is built from 14 residues. Germline-derived CDR1 and CDR2 are MNHEY and SVGAGI. CDR3 residues: CASSYSRMPDTRYF. CDR3 sequence (DNA): TGTGCTAGCAGTTACTCGAGAATGCCAGATACGCGGTATTTT.

With regard to this clonotype: A much more abundant neighbour one base away suggests this may be a read error. The rearrangement links TRBV6-6 to TRBJ2-3; D not resolved. Germline values: CDR1 MNHNY, CDR2 SVGAGI (reference sequence). The CDR3 length is 12 residues. This chain's CDR3 is CVSSPTADTQYF. As DNA, the CDR3 is TGTGTCAGCAGCCCGACTGCCGATACGCAGTATTTT.

With regard to this clonotype: The CDR3 does not end in the conserved phenylalanine or tryptophan, so this is likely a read error. The chain couples TRBV5-4 to TRBJ1-2, with D uncertain. The CDR3 loop spans 11 amino acids. The germline gives CDR1 SGHNT, CDR2 YYREEE (reference sequence). The CDR3 sequence: CASSYNYGYTS. DNA for the CDR3: TGTGCCAGCAGCTACAACTATGGTTACACCTCC.

Remarks on this clonotype: One junction end does not reproduce the germline sequence, and a read error may be involved. The rearrangement joins TRBV6-6 to TRBJ2-5; D not resolved. The CDR3 runs to 14 residues. From germline, CDR1 is MNHNY and CDR2 SVGAGI (reference sequence). The CDR3 loop reads CASNYGSNEESQYF. Here the CDR3 DNA reads TGTGCCAGCAATTACGGGTCGAACGAAGAGTCCCAGTACTTC.

As regards this clonotype: Compared with germline, one end of the junction differs, possibly owing to a read error. V gene TRBV6-5 combines with J gene TRBJ2-2; TRBD1 agrees at 10 bases. Germline V CDR1 and CDR2: MNHEY, SVGAGI. CDR3 length equals 14 residues. The CDR3 bases are TGTGCCCGCAGTGGGACAGGGGAAACCGGGGAGCTGTTCTTT. Translated, it gives CARSGTGETGELFF.

Note on this clonotype: One end of the junction is discordant with germline, which a read error may explain. This chain uses TRBV6-2 or TRBV6-3 with TRBJ2-3; TRBD1 is a possible D gene (6 bases). The CDR3 runs to 14 residues. Germline assignment: CDR1 MNHEY and CDR2 SVGEGT. The CDR3 loop is CVSSMDSETDTQYF. The DNA for the CDR3 is TGTGTCAGCAGTATGGACAGTGAGACAGATACGCAGTATTTT.

This clonotype occurred many times. This chain connects TRBV28 to TRBJ2-3; 7 nucleotides align to TRBD2. The CDR3 length is 15 residues. Germline V CDR1 and CDR2: MDHEN, SYDVKM. The junction had 7 bases not matched to a gene; V was cut back by 5 bases and J by 2 bases. CDR3: CASSAPSGLTDTQYF. CDR3 DNA sequence: TGTGCCAGCAGTGCCCCTAGCGGCCTCACAGATACGCAGTATTTT.

The V gene is TRBV10-3, the J gene TRBJ1-1; D possibly corresponds to TRBD1 (5 bases). Germline values: CDR1 ENHRY, CDR2 SYGVKD. CDR3 length equals 11 residues. The CDR3 sequence is CSTQGDTEAFF. DNA for the CDR3: TGTAGCACCCAGGGTGACACTGAAGCTTTCTTT.